The 3 T cell receptor beta chains presented below share a single source sample, sequenced in a study of T cell responses to AZD1222 COVID-19 vaccine. Sequenced by immunoSEQ multiplex PCR; TCRdb stores in-frame clones only, minus some. The sample contains under 110,000 clones, about nine tenths of which appear only once. Specimen: peripheral blood, collected on day 0 of AZD1222 vaccination. The source of these receptors is an adult in good health.

The rearrangement joins TRBV5-6 to TRBJ1-1, with D possibly TRBD1 on 5 matching bases. The V gene's germline CDR1 is SGHDT and CDR2 YYEEEE. The V and J ends lost 7 bases and 3 bases respectively, with 13 bases between them. CDR3 length equals 13 residues. CDR3: CASRDPYDTEAFF. The CDR3 DNA sequence: TGTGCCAGCCGGGACCCATACGACACTGAAGCTTTCTTT.

CDR3 residues: CAWRATGTGYEQYF. The CDR3 nucleotides are TGTGCCTGGAGGGCTACCGGGACAGGCTACGAGCAGTACTTC. This rearrangement joins TRBV30 to TRBJ2-7; TRBD1 matches at 8 bases. The germline V gene encodes CDR1 GTSNPN and CDR2 SVGIG (reference sequence). The CDR3 extends over 14 amino acids. V lost 3 bases to trimming and J lost 3 bases; unmatched junction nucleotides: 7.

V gene TRBV21-1 combines with J gene TRBJ1-2; TRBD1 is the table's D call, not checked against the DNA. TRBV21-1 is a pseudogene. This CDR3 region has 12 residues. The CDR3 DNA is TGTGCCAGCAGAGGACAGGGCTATGGCTACACCTTC. Protein product: CASRGQGYGYTF.